These T cell receptor beta chains were read from a single sample in a study of blood T cell repertoires in COVID-19. Sequencing was performed with immunoSEQ multiplex PCR; in TCRdb, only in-frame clones are kept and a portion is missing. The profile shows approximately 100,000 clones, 70% to 85% of them singletons. Sample: peripheral blood. These receptors were obtained from a man in his 60s with acute or convalescent COVID-19. Both conserved end residues are trimmed from each CDR3. The D gene is left open where the match is weak.

cdr3_aa,v_call,d_call,j_call
ASSPRGEQY,TRBV11-2,-,TRBJ2-7
ASNPRNTEAF,TRBV6-4,-,TRBJ1-1
ASSSPGRGTDTQY,TRBV27,-,TRBJ2-3
ASSLIGGAEKLF,TRBV7-8,-,TRBJ1-4
ASNPDISKNIQY,TRBV28,-,TRBJ2-4
ASSIDRGTLYNEQF,TRBV19,-,TRBJ2-1
ASSVGLAGGATNTDTQY,TRBV9,TRBD2,TRBJ2-3
ASSQPDRNQETQY,TRBV4-1,-,TRBJ2-5
ASSPKPSGQQINEQF,TRBV18,TRBD1,TRBJ2-1
ATSREYREKLF,TRBV15,-,TRBJ1-4
SAIEQGVPSGYT,TRBV20-1,TRBD1,TRBJ1-2
AISELGGDEQY,TRBV10-3,-,TRBJ2-7
ASTRTGGMNTEAF,TRBV6-5,TRBD1,TRBJ1-1
ASSLGGTGVSPLH,TRBV7-6,TRBD1,TRBJ1-6
ASSIGGDTGELF,TRBV19,-,TRBJ2-2
ASSLGQNSGNTIY,TRBV3-1/TRBV3-2,TRBD1,TRBJ1-3
ASSFRVGLSHGYT,TRBV27,-,TRBJ1-2
ASSRTGGEDTGELF,TRBV7-2,TRBD1,TRBJ2-2
ASSVAADQRDGELF,TRBV9,-,TRBJ2-2
ASSLDRVYTEAF,TRBV2,TRBD1,TRBJ1-1
ASSEAGLDTDTQY,TRBV2,TRBD2,TRBJ2-3
ASSQERENTEAF,TRBV3-1/TRBV3-2,-,TRBJ1-1
ASSSVLANEQF,TRBV5-4,-,TRBJ2-1
ASSHTGVIEAF,TRBV4-1,TRBD1,TRBJ1-1
ASSQEGAYAIDEQY,TRBV3-1/TRBV3-2,-,TRBJ2-7
ASSLARSGASKTQY,TRBV7-2,TRBD2,TRBJ2-5
ASTNGGTNYGYT,TRBV6-5,-,TRBJ1-2
ASSGGTGSDYGYT,TRBV7-9,TRBD1,TRBJ1-2
ASSRIRGGEAF,TRBV4-1,-,TRBJ1-1
ASSLVGRGTDTQY,TRBV5-1,TRBD1,TRBJ2-3
ASSFAGFSYEQY,TRBV5-1,-,TRBJ2-7
ASSLSPVSKNIQY,TRBV18,-,TRBJ2-4
ASTSHTDRNSPLH,TRBV6-5,-,TRBJ1-6
ASSRDRVPYEQY,TRBV5-5,TRBD1,TRBJ2-7
ASSEPRGGALMSSYNEQF,TRBV10-2,TRBD2,TRBJ2-1
ASSPRVENTEAF,TRBV11-3,-,TRBJ1-1
ASSLPGTYNSPLH,TRBV28,-,TRBJ1-6
ASRGDRDRISGANVLT,TRBV28,TRBD1,TRBJ2-6